Below are 32 T cell receptor beta chains sequenced from a single sample in a study of response to subunit inactivated influenza vaccine. TCRdb reprocessed the RT-PCR reads with MiXCR, giving one entry per CDR3 protein. The sample consists of hundreds of thousands of distinct CDR3 sequences, approximately 18% of them appearing once. The source material was PBMCs from blood, sampled roughly 5 days after vaccination. The receptors were sampled from a man between 50 and 59 years old who received an inactivated influenza vaccine.

This clonotype occurred a few times. The V and J genes are TRBV5-6 and TRBJ1-1; 7 bases align to TRBD1. Looked up from germline, CDR1 is SGHDT and CDR2 is YYEEEE. The CDR3 consists of 13 residues. V was clipped by 5 bases and J by 4 bases; unmatched bases: 5. DNA for the CDR3: TGTGCCAGCAGATCGGGACAGATCACTGAAGCTTTCTTT. It codes for CASRSGQITEAFF.

This clonotype was seen ten or more times. The V and J genes are TRBV29-1 and TRBJ2-7, with 10 bases identical to TRBD1. Germline assignment: CDR1 SQVTM and CDR2 ANQGSEA. The CDR3 has 12 residues. The junction had 0 bases not matched to a gene; V was cut back by 4 bases and J by 3 bases. CDR3 DNA: TGCAGCGTTGGGGACAGGGGCTACGAGCAGTACTTC. Translating it yields CSVGDRGYEQYF.

This clonotype has only a few counts. J is TRBJ1-5 and V is TRBV5-5, with unresolved D. The V and J ends lost 1 base and 1 base respectively, with 9 bases between them. The CDR3 loop spans 15 amino acids. Germline-derived CDR1 and CDR2 are SGHKS and YYEKEE (reference sequence). The CDR3 sequence: CASSLWQESNQPQHF. The DNA of the CDR3 is TGTGCCAGCAGCTTGTGGCAGGAAAGCAATCAGCCCCAGCATTTT.

At least ten counts were recorded for this clonotype. This rearrangement joins TRBV7-2 to TRBJ2-5; no reliable D call. V lost 5 bases to trimming and J lost 2 bases, with 9 bases between them. CDR3 length equals 13 residues. Germline lookup yields CDR1 SGHTA and CDR2 FQGNSA. Here the CDR3 reads CASSQELQETQYF. The CDR3 region has the DNA TGTGCCAGCAGCCAGGAGCTACAAGAGACCCAGTACTTC. Looking up the rest from reference TRBV7-2 and TRBJ2-5 gives the full variable domain: GAGVSQSPSNKVTEKGKDVELRCDPISGHTALYWYRQSLGQGLEFLIYFQGNSAPDKSGLPSDRFSAERTGGSVSTLTIQRTQQEDSAVYLCASSQELQETQYFGPGTRLLVL.

This clonotype has only a few counts. This chain joins TRBV3-1 and TRBJ1-1; the D gene is possibly TRBD1 (5 bases). CDR3 length: 11 amino acids. V lost 2 bases and J 7 bases, leaving 5 bases between the germline ends. Germline V lookup: CDR1 LGHDT, CDR2 YNNKEL (reference sequence). As DNA, the CDR3 is TGTGCCAGCAGCCAAAGGGGTGAAGCTTTCTTT. Protein sequence: CASSQRGEAFF.

The chain employs TRBV20-1 and TRBJ1-5; perhaps TRBD1 as D (5 bases). Deletions cut 3 bases from V and 5 bases from J, with 11 bases between. CDR1 DFQATT and CDR2 SNEGSKA come from the germline V gene (reference sequence). The CDR3 runs 13 residues. The DNA of the CDR3 is TGCAGTGCTAGTCGGGGCCCCGATCAGCCCCAGCATTTT. Translated, it gives CSASRGPDQPQHF.

There are a few counts of this clonotype. The chain carries TRBV20-1 and TRBJ1-2; TRBD1 aligns across 10 bases. V dropped 4 bases and J dropped 6; count of bases not matched to a gene: 8. This CDR3 comprises 14 residues. From germline, CDR1 is DFQATT and CDR2 SNEGSKA (reference sequence). Here the CDR3 reads CSATRGTGDHGYTF. CDR3 in DNA: TGCAGTGCTACACGCGGGACAGGGGACCATGGCTACACCTTC.

This clonotype has ten or more counts. The genes are TRBV20-1 and TRBJ1-1; D not resolved. The CDR3 contains 18 residues. Trimming removed 2 bases from V and 0 bases from J, with 22 bases in between. The V gene's germline CDR1 is DFQATT and CDR2 SNEGSKA (reference sequence). The CDR3 sequence: CSARIVQPGGHMNTEAFF. In nucleotides, the CDR3 is TGCAGTGCTAGAATCGTACAGCCTGGAGGCCACATGAACACTGAAGCTTTCTTT.

This clonotype appeared many times. V and J are TRBV29-1 and TRBJ1-2; D is undetermined. The V gene lost 4 bases and the J gene lost 3 bases, with 9 bases spanning the gap. The germline V gene encodes CDR1 SQVTM and CDR2 ANQGSEA. This CDR3 comprises 12 residues. CDR3 DNA: TGCAGCGTTGCTATTTCCGACTATGGCTACACCTTC. Residues: CSVAISDYGYTF.

Remarks on this clonotype: Sequence at one end of the junction differs from germline and may be a read error. The chain employs TRBV12-3 or TRBV12-4 and TRBJ2-7; TRBD1 is a possible D gene (5 bases). This CDR3 is built from 13 residues. The DNA of the CDR3 is TGTGCCGGCAGACCCACAGGTGACTACGAGCAGTACTTC. Protein sequence: CAGRPTGDYEQYF.

This rearrangement joins TRBV20-1 to TRBJ1-1; D perhaps matches TRBD1 (6 bases). The germline V and J ends were trimmed by 3 bases and 3 bases, with 11 bases remaining between them. Germline CDR1 DFQATT, CDR2 SNEGSKA (reference sequence). The CDR3 runs to 13 residues. Here the CDR3 reads CSASKQGHTEAFF. The DNA of the CDR3 is TGCAGTGCTAGTAAACAGGGCCACACTGAAGCTTTCTTT.

In its sample, this clonotype was seen many times. V is TRBV6-1 and J is TRBJ2-1, with D possibly TRBD1 on 6 matching bases. The germline CDR1 and CDR2 sequences are MNHNS and SASEGT. The CDR3 has 16 amino acids. Trimming stripped 8 bases from V and 4 bases from J, with 21 bases between. The CDR3 spells CASSAVIGTRYNEQFF. The CDR3 nucleotides are TGTGCCAGCTCAGCAGTTATAGGGACAAGATACAATGAGCAGTTCTTC.

This clonotype was counted at least ten times. The chain carries TRBV4-2 and TRBJ2-1; D uncertain. Trimming shortened V by 1 base and J by 4 bases, and 11 bases separated the two germline ends. There are 15 residues in the CDR3. Germline CDR1 and CDR2: LGHNA and YNFKEQ. The CDR3 nucleotides read TGTGCCAGCAGCCAAGCCGGCGGAGCATACAATGAGCAGTTCTTC. Translation gives CASSQAGGAYNEQFF.

This clonotype was observed many times. The rearrangement links TRBV29-1 to TRBJ2-7; TRBD1 agrees at 7 bases. The junction had 6 bases not matched to a gene; V was cut back by 1 base and J by 3 bases. Per germline, CDR1 SQVTM and CDR2 ANQGSEA. The CDR3 loop spans 14 amino acids. This chain's CDR3 is CSVEGSGQIYEQYF. The CDR3, as DNA: TGCAGCGTTGAAGGATCGGGACAGATCTACGAGCAGTACTTC.

The J gene is TRBJ2-3, the V gene TRBV27, with 8 bases identical to TRBD1. Losses at the gene ends were 0 bases for V and 8 bases for J; bases not matched to a gene: 25. The CDR3 consists of 21 residues. The germline gives CDR1 MNHEY, CDR2 SMNVEV (reference sequence). The CDR3: CASSLSSQGPPTQGARVTQYF. The CDR3 nucleotides are TGTGCCAGCAGTTTATCTTCCCAGGGACCACCTACTCAGGGGGCAAGGGTTACGCAGTATTTT.

Ten or more counts support this clonotype. CDR3 sequence (DNA): TGTGCCAGCAGTTCCGGGTTTCATGGGACCGGGGAGCTGTTTTTT. As protein: CASSSGFHGTGELFF. The V and J genes are TRBV12-3 or TRBV12-4 and TRBJ2-2; no definite D call. The V end was cut by 4 bases, the J end by 5 bases, with 14 bases between. CDR3 length: 15 amino acids.

V usage is TRBV28 and J usage is TRBJ2-3; 7 bases map to TRBD2. V was clipped by 2 bases and J by 5 bases; unmatched bases: 4. The CDR3 has 14 residues. Germline assignment: CDR1 MDHEN and CDR2 SYDVKM. CDR3 coding DNA: TGTGCCAGCAGTTTAAATTGGGGGGGAGATACGCAGTATTTT. Translation gives CASSLNWGGDTQYF.

This chain joins TRBV11-2 and TRBJ2-1, with 9 bases that match TRBD2. The trim removed 5 bases at V and 9 bases at J, leaving 11 bases unmatched. Germline values: CDR1 SGHAT, CDR2 FQNNGV. CDR3 length: 15 amino acids. The DNA of the CDR3 is TGTGCCAGCAGCCAGGCTGGGACTAGCCTTGGTGAGCAGTTCTTC. It yields the protein CASSQAGTSLGEQFF.

The chain recombines TRBV3-1 with TRBJ2-3; 10 nucleotides agree with TRBD2. This CDR3 is 16 amino acids long. The V segment lost 4 bases and the J segment 2 bases; nucleotides outside the gene matches: 6. Per germline, CDR1 LGHDT and CDR2 YNNKEL (reference sequence). The CDR3 spells CASSPASGGHTDTQYF. Written as DNA, the CDR3 is TGTGCCAGCAGCCCCGCTAGCGGGGGTCACACAGATACGCAGTATTTT.

This clonotype was counted between two and nine times. The chain couples TRBV12-3 or TRBV12-4 to TRBJ1-4; the D is unclear. Deletions cut 3 bases from V and 4 bases from J, with 9 bases between. CDR3 length: 14 residues. The CDR3 coding sequence is TGTGCCAGCAGTTTGGACCAGTATAATGAAAAACTGTTTTTT. Translating gives CASSLDQYNEKLFF.

This chain joins TRBV5-1 and TRBJ1-6; tentative D call: TRBD1 (5 bases). The CDR3 runs to 15 residues. Trimming stripped 0 bases from V and 7 bases from J, with 11 bases between. CDR1 is SGHRS and CDR2 is YFSETQ in the germline V gene. The CDR3 region is CASSLVEGTNSPLHF. DNA of the CDR3: TGCGCCAGCAGCTTGGTAGAAGGGACCAATTCACCCCTCCACTTT.

About this clonotype itself: The germline gene is not matched at one end of the junction; a read error may be the cause. The V and J genes are TRBV7-9 and TRBJ2-1; D could derive from TRBD1 or TRBD2 (5 bases each). CDR3 length: 13 residues. Germline V gives CDR1 SEHNR, CDR2 FQNEAQ (reference sequence). The CDR3: CASSLAGPKDRIF. In DNA form, the CDR3 reads TGTGCCAGCAGCTTAGCGGGACCCAAGGATCGGATCTTC. Looking up the rest from reference TRBV7-9 and TRBJ2-1 gives the full variable domain: DTGVSQNPRHKITKRGQNVTFRCDPISEHNRLYWYRQTLGQGPEFLTYFQNEAQLEKSRLLSDRFSAERPKGSFSTLEIQRTEQGDSAMYLCASSLAGPKDRIFGPGTRLTVL.

This clonotype turned up a few times. The rearrangement links TRBV6-5 to TRBJ2-6; weak D call: TRBD2 (5 bases). Trimming removed 0 bases at V and 5 bases at J, with 11 bases between. The germline gives CDR1 MNHEY, CDR2 SVGAGI. CDR3 length equals 16 residues. The CDR3 DNA follows: TGTGCCAGCAGTTACTCGAATCAGCGGCGGGCCAACGTCCTGACTTTC. This gives the protein CASSYSNQRRANVLTF.

The chain combines TRBV7-9 with TRBJ2-7, with TRBD1 matching over 9 bases. Trimming at V came to 6 bases and at J to 0 bases, leaving 9 bases not matched to a gene. Germline V gene lookup returns CDR1 SEHNR and CDR2 FQNEAQ (reference sequence). The CDR3 contains 16 residues. The CDR3 coding sequence is TGTGCCAGCAGTACCGCCGGGACAGGGATCTCCTACGAGCAGTACTTC. Translating it yields CASSTAGTGISYEQYF.

This clonotype was seen a few times. J is TRBJ1-5 and V is TRBV20-1, with TRBD1 matching over 7 bases. Germline CDR1 DFQATT, CDR2 SNEGSKA (reference sequence). V lost 6 bases and J lost 3; bases outside the gene matches: 8. This CDR3 spans 14 amino acids. The DNA for the CDR3 is TGCAGTGCCGCCACCGACAGGGCCAATCAGCCCCAGCATTTT. Protein sequence: CSAATDRANQPQHF.

The rearrangement joins TRBV20-1 to TRBJ2-3; TRBD2 matches 10 bases. This CDR3 contains 16 residues. Trimming took 1 base from V and 4 from J; bases not matched to a gene: 8. Germline V lookup: CDR1 DFQATT, CDR2 SNEGSKA (reference sequence). In DNA, the CDR3 is TGCAGTGCTAGAGGGGAAGCGGGGGGGCCAGCAGATACGCAGTATTTT. Protein: CSARGEAGGPADTQYF.

J is TRBJ2-1 and V is TRBV29-1; D gene unclear. The CDR3 loop spans 10 amino acids. CDR1 is SQVTM, CDR2 ANQGSEA, per germline. Trimming removed 4 bases at V and 8 bases at J, with 6 bases between. DNA of the CDR3: TGCAGCGTTGTGTCGCATGAGCAGTTCTTC. It is translated as CSVVSHEQFF.

This clonotype has ten or more counts. This chain links TRBV10-3 with TRBJ2-5; D remains unclear. V was shortened by 3 bases and J by 5 bases, with 10 bases between the two germline ends. The CDR3 is 13 amino acids. In germline, CDR1 is ENHRY, CDR2 SYGVKD. CDR3 sequence reads: CAISEGVRETQYF. The CDR3 bases are TGTGCCATCAGTGAAGGAGTCAGGGAGACCCAGTACTTC.

This clonotype was recorded many times. The rearrangement links TRBV20-1 to TRBJ1-2; D call uncertain. The CDR3 is made up of 14 amino acids. Per the germline V gene, CDR1 is DFQATT and CDR2 is SNEGSKA (reference sequence). Trimming left V 1 base short and J 6 bases short, with 15 bases between. Written as DNA, the CDR3 is TGCAGTGCTAGAGCCCCTTCGTGGGCGGATGGCTACACCTTC. As protein: CSARAPSWADGYTF.

The chain uses TRBV6-1 and TRBJ1-5; 7 nucleotides match TRBD1. The germline CDR1 and CDR2 sequences are MNHNS and SASEGT. The CDR3 is 16 amino acids. V dropped 5 bases and J dropped 1; count of bases not matched to a gene: 8. DNA for the CDR3: TGTGCCAGCAGTCCCGACAGGGTAAGGAGCAATCAGCCCCAGCATTTT. This encodes CASSPDRVRSNQPQHF.

This clonotype was seen at least ten times. V is TRBV6-1 and J is TRBJ2-1; 7 bases agree with TRBD2. Germline V gene sequence: CDR1 MNHNS, CDR2 SASEGT. This CDR3 spans 14 amino acids. V dropped 7 bases and J dropped 2; count of bases not matched to a gene: 5. The CDR3 loop is CASKASGPYNEQFF. CDR3 coding DNA: TGTGCCAGCAAGGCTAGCGGACCCTACAATGAGCAGTTCTTC.

The V gene is TRBV4-1, the J gene TRBJ2-1; D assignment may be TRBD1 or TRBD2 (6 bases each). The V end was cut by 1 base, the J end by 3 bases, with 10 bases between. Looked up from germline, CDR1 is MGHRA and CDR2 is YSYEKL. The CDR3 runs to 15 residues. This CDR3 is CASSQVEGGYNEQFF. The CDR3 DNA is TGCGCCAGCAGCCAAGTCGAGGGGGGCTACAATGAGCAGTTCTTC.